The 3 T cell receptor beta chains reported below all come from one sample, sequenced in a study of Ad26.COV2.S vaccination and SARS-CoV-2 variants (dated by TCRdb to the early 2020s). The library was made by the immunoSEQ multiplex PCR assay. Sourced from immuneACCESS, this table was stored by TCRdb with only in-frame sequences that have V and J called. A share of the clones is absent; for the studies checked, an unresolved V gene accounts for under half, and the remainder has no known explanation. The sample data list 440,000 or so clones, and approximately 90% of these were observed just once. The biggest ten clones account for 1.5% to 2% of the sample. This specimen's treatment or condition label, interpreted: roughly 20 received Ad26.COV2.S at low or high dose, single or two shots; about 5 received placebo; per-sample allocation not given. Repertoires of vaccine and placebo recipients were sequenced from samples collected on day 63 after the first injection.

The source material was peripheral blood, sampled in a trial of Ad26.COV2.S vaccine versus placebo. These receptors all stem from a person between 18 and 65 years old who received the Ad26.COV2.S COVID-19 vaccine or a placebo.

The V and J genes are TRBV30 and TRBJ1-5; no definite D call. Trimming removed 3 bases at V and 1 base at J, with 7 bases between. CDR3 length: 13 amino acids. Germline V lookup: CDR1 GTSNPN, CDR2 SVGIG (reference sequence). The CDR3 sequence: CAWSLGSNQPQHF. CDR3 nucleotide sequence: TGTGCCTGGAGCCTTGGGAGCAATCAGCCCCAGCATTTT.

The genes are TRBV5-8 and TRBJ2-1; D is possibly TRBD1 (6 bases). Trimming took 4 bases from V and 0 from J, leaving 11 bases between them. CDR3 length: 15 amino acids. CDR1 is SGHTS, CDR2 YDEGEE, per germline. In DNA, the CDR3 is TGTGCCAGCAGCGTTGGACAGAGCTCCTACAATGAGCAGTTCTTC. This encodes CASSVGQSSYNEQFF.

CDR3 sequence: CASSTYRDAIDYGYTF. CDR3 DNA: TGTGCCAGCTCAACATACAGGGACGCAATCGACTATGGCTACACCTTC. The chain links TRBV18 to TRBJ1-2; weak D call: TRBD1 (6 bases). V lost 5 bases and J 3 bases, leaving 19 bases between the germline ends. The germline V gene has CDR1 KGHSH and CDR2 LQKENI. This CDR3 has 16 amino acids.